This TCR beta chain was sequenced during a study of CD8+CD57+ T cells in acquired aplastic anemia. Study-wide points: Patients and controls shared under 35 CD8+ CDR3 sequences, which appeared highly expressed in patients and within their immunodominant clones.

The V and J ends lost 6 bases and 7 bases, in that order; junction bases with no gene match: 6. From germline, CDR1 is SNHLY and CDR2 FYNNEI. The CDR3 runs to 14 residues. In the case of this clonotype: Its antigen is still unknown.

Sequencing involved patients with CD8+CD57+ cell expansion previously shown by flow cytometry. According to the study, genomic DNA was the template for TCR beta VDJ and CDR3 profiling. TCRdb fed the reads into MiXCR, producing one record per CDR3 protein. The data contain hundreds of thousands of distinct CDR3 sequences, over 25% of them singletons. The rearrangement uses TRBV2 and TRBJ2-1, with 10 nucleotides matching TRBD2. The source material was sorted CD4+, CD8+, or CD8+CD57+ T cells (not recorded which) from PBMCs. This receptor was obtained from a human donor with aplastic anemia. The CDR3 DNA follows: TGTGCCAGCAGCCCGGGACTAGCGTATAATGAGCAGTTCTTC. Its protein is CASSPGLAYNEQFF.